This T cell receptor (beta chain) was sequenced during a study of T cells after posttransplantation cyclophosphamide. Overall study findings and caveats: TRB overlap between skin or GI tissue T cells and blood was limited. After PTCy, TRB diversity resembled that of CNI/methotrexate controls. Later blood repertoires were often dominated by clones from the donor CD8+ memory compartment.

The germline gives CDR1 MNHEY, CDR2 SMNVEV (reference sequence). This CDR3 is 15 amino acids long. Unmatched junction bases numbered 7, after V lost 8 bases and J lost 0 bases. As for this clone: Its antigen is undetermined.

The data were produced by immunoSEQ multiplex PCR, yet TCRdb's version contains in-frame clones alone and is incomplete. The table includes about 40,000 clones, about 90% detected once. Treatment was busulfan-fludarabine conditioning, a marrow graft, and cyclophosphamide on days +3 and +4. The sequences come from PBMCs, collected just over 60 days after allogeneic stem cell transplant with posttransplant cyclophosphamide. The chain links TRBV27 to TRBJ2-1; 7 bases agree with TRBD2. This clonotype was sampled from a male patient aged 55 to 70 who received an allogeneic stem cell transplant from a related donor and was CMV-positive. Some T cells may arise from the graft donor. CDR3 DNA sequence: TGTGCCAGCGCCCTGGGAGGGAACTCCTACAATGAGCAGTTCTTC. It specifies CASALGGNSYNEQFF.